This T cell receptor beta chain was sequenced in a study of CD8 T cells in Susac syndrome. Study details: Susac syndrome patients were untreated, on corticosteroids with some adding intravenous immunoglobulin, or on intravenous immunoglobulin only.

Random hexamers were used to reverse transcribe the RNA input (roughly 0.5 to 1 ug). It was immunoSEQ multiplex PCR that amplified TCR beta CDR3 across 54 Vbeta and 13 Jbeta. Each CDR3 protein is one row after TCRdb ran MiXCR on the immunoSEQ multiplex PCR reads. The table lists 170,000 or so distinct CDR3 sequences, 85% to 95% of them singletons. Trimming took 0 bases from V and 4 from J, leaving 9 bases between them. The germline V gene has CDR1 DFQATT and CDR2 SNEGSKA (reference sequence). CDR3 length: 13 residues. Peripheral blood CD8+ and CD4+ T cells were profiled by TCR beta sequencing. While CD8+ and CD4+ T cells were isolated negatively, TEMRA cells were enriched by FACS.

The clonotype originates from a human donor with Susac syndrome. Sequenced material: CD4+ T cells from PBMCs. This chain uses TRBV20-1 with TRBJ1-2; D unresolved. For the CDR3, the DNA is TGCAGTGCTAGAGATTTTGACGGCTATGGCTACACCTTC. Protein sequence: CSARDFDGYGYTF.